Presented here are 6 T cell receptor beta chains from one specimen sequenced in a study of OX40 agonist ivuxolimab in advanced cancers. The table came from immunoSEQ multiplex PCR; TCRdb's copy has only in-frame clones and leaves some out. This table holds tens of thousands of clones, 75% to 85% found once. The material sequenced was CD4+ or CD8+ T cells sorted from blood, taken in a trial of the OX40 agonist ivuxolimab. All receptors come from an adult with an advanced solid tumor such as melanoma, head and neck, liver or kidney cancer.

In its sample, this clone was seen once. This chain joins TRBV2 and TRBJ2-2, with TRBD1 matching 9 bases. Germline V gene sequence: CDR1 SNHLY, CDR2 FYNNEI. This CDR3 spans 16 amino acids. J gave up 4 bases and V 6 bases, and 9 bases lay outside the gene matches. The CDR3 reads CASRGWGTGITGELFF. In DNA form, the CDR3 reads TGTGCCAGCAGGGGGTGGGGGACAGGGATCACCGGGGAGCTGTTTTTT.

The genes are TRBV4-3 and TRBJ1-6; possibly TRBD1 for D (5 bases). Trimming stripped 1 base from V and 3 bases from J, with 10 bases between. This CDR3 has 16 residues. Looked up from germline, CDR1 is LGHNA and CDR2 is YSLEER. The CDR3 DNA follows: TGCGCCAGCAGCCAAGGCGGACAACACTATAATTCACCCCTCCACTTT. It translates to CASSQGGQHYNSPLHF.

This clone has more than one count but fewer than ten. This rearrangement joins TRBV7-9 to TRBJ2-5, with 8 bases lining up with TRBD2. Germline V gene sequence: CDR1 SEHNR, CDR2 FQNEAQ (reference sequence). With V trimmed by 5 bases and J by 2 bases, 7 bases remained unmatched. This CDR3 is 15 amino acids long. CDR3 loop: CASSLGGGRQETQYF. In DNA, the CDR3 is TGTGCCAGCAGCCTCGGGGGGGGCAGACAAGAGACCCAGTACTTC.

This chain links TRBV2 with TRBJ1-2; D is perhaps TRBD1 (6 bases). The CDR3 has 12 residues. V was trimmed by 5 bases and J by 6 bases, leaving 10 bases between them. Looked up from germline, CDR1 is SNHLY and CDR2 is FYNNEI. The CDR3 protein is CASSRTEDGYTF. The CDR3 DNA reads as TGTGCCAGCAGTAGGACAGAGGATGGCTACACCTTC.

As to this clone: The conserved phenylalanine or tryptophan is not found at the CDR3 terminus, so this likely reflects a read error. The chain is built from TRBV7-8 and TRBJ1-6; D unresolved. CDR3 length: 16 residues. Looked up from germline, CDR1 is SGHVS and CDR2 is FQNEAQ. V shed 3 bases and J shed 0 bases, with 9 bases lying between them. In DNA, the CDR3 is TGTGCCAGCAGCTTTGGGGAAAGCTCCTATAATTCACCCCTCCACCTT. This codes for CASSFGESSYNSPLHL.

Comments on this clone: Other DNA sequences in this sample translate to the same CDR3. The V call is TRBV7-2, the J call TRBJ2-7; D is perhaps TRBD1 or TRBD2 (5 bases each). Germline assignment: CDR1 SGHTA and CDR2 FQGNSA. The V and J ends lost 1 base and 3 bases respectively, with 10 bases between them. The CDR3 has 14 amino acids. The CDR3 bases are TGTGCCAGCAGCTTAGGGAGGCAGGGCTACGAGCAGTACTTC. It yields the protein CASSLGRQGYEQYF.